These 32 T cell receptor beta chains were all obtained from the same sample, sequenced in a study of blood T cell repertoires in COVID-19. Measured with immunoSEQ multiplex PCR; TCRdb has only the in-frame clones, and not every one. In the table there are approximately 300,000 clones, 90% of which are singletons. Sequenced: PBMCs or T cells enriched from blood (not recorded which). These TCRs come from a woman aged 18-30 years with acute COVID-19.

CDR3 region: CASSGRDGRSYEQYF. CDR3 sequence (DNA): TGCGCCAGCAGCGGGCGGGACGGACGCTCTTACGAGCAGTACTTC. V gene TRBV5-1 combines with J gene TRBJ2-7; tentative D call: TRBD2 (6 bases). V dropped 4 bases and J dropped 4 bases, with 18 bases sitting between them. The CDR3 is made up of 15 amino acids. Germline-derived CDR1 and CDR2 are SGHRS and YFSETQ.

The gene calls are TRBV6-5 and TRBJ2-1, with TRBD1 matching 9 bases. V lost 5 bases, J lost 8 bases, and 10 bases stayed unmatched. CDR3 length: 15 amino acids. Germline assignment: CDR1 MNHEY and CDR2 SVGAGI. The CDR3 loop is CASSNAGTGWDEQFF. CDR3 bases: TGTGCCAGCAGTAATGCCGGGACAGGGTGGGATGAGCAGTTCTTC.

This clone was seen just once. The CDR3 coding sequence is TGTGCCACCAGTGATTTGTGGAGCGGGAGGGCCAGAATGACTTTCACAGATACGCAGTATTTT. Translating gives CATSDLWSGRARMTFTDTQYF. The genes are TRBV24-1 and TRBJ2-3; TRBD2 agrees at 10 bases. Germline V gene data show CDR1 as KGHDR and CDR2 as SFDVKD. CDR3 length: 21 amino acids. The junction had 16 bases not matched to a gene; V was cut back by 0 bases and J by 2 bases.

The genes are TRBV6-1 and TRBJ2-2, with D unresolved. Trimming cost V 0 bases and J 3 bases, with 11 bases left between them. Germline CDR1 reads MNHNS; CDR2 reads SASEGT. This CDR3 has 16 amino acids. The CDR3, as DNA: TGTGCCAGCAGTGAAGCTCTTACAACCGACACCGGGGAGCTGTTTTTT. It encodes CASSEALTTDTGELFF.

This clone has only one observation. The chain carries TRBV28 and TRBJ2-7; 8 nucleotides agree with TRBD1. J gave up 7 bases and V 4 bases, and 12 bases lay outside the gene matches. CDR1 and CDR2 (germline): MDHEN, SYDVKM. The CDR3 is 15 residues long. CDR3 protein: CASSSHRGSTGEQYF. The CDR3 nucleotides read TGTGCCAGCAGTTCCCACAGGGGGTCCACGGGAGAGCAGTACTTC.

This clone came up once. The J gene is TRBJ2-7, the V gene TRBV28; possible D gene TRBD2, 5 bases. Trimming took off 4 bases at V and 5 bases at J, with 15 bases between the two ends. The CDR3 runs 14 residues. Germline V gene lookup returns CDR1 MDHEN and CDR2 SYDVKM. DNA for the CDR3: TGTGCCAGCAGTTATCGCGGAGGCGTCAACGAGCAGTACTTC. Translating it yields CASSYRGGVNEQYF.

In its sample, this clone was seen many times. The chain employs TRBV7-2 and TRBJ1-6, with TRBD1 identical over 9 bases. Germline lookup yields CDR1 SGHTA and CDR2 FQGNSA. The V gene end was trimmed by 1 base and the J gene end by 3 bases; junction bases not matched to a gene: 7. The CDR3 has 18 residues. The CDR3 nucleotides read TGTGCCAGCAGCTTAGTTCCCACAGGGGGCGACTATAATTCACCCCTCCACTTT. Encoded protein: CASSLVPTGGDYNSPLHF.

This chain links TRBV5-6 with TRBJ2-6; maybe TRBD1 (5 bases). The CDR3 sequence is 16 residues long. V gave up 3 bases and J gave up 1 base, with 11 bases separating them. Looked up from germline, CDR1 is SGHDT and CDR2 is YYEEEE. The CDR3 sequence: CASSYGRQSGANVLTF. For the CDR3, the DNA is TGTGCCAGCAGCTACGGTCGACAGTCTGGGGCCAACGTCCTGACTTTC.

This clone was observed many times. The chain couples TRBV6-6 to TRBJ2-7, with TRBD2 matching over 11 bases. The CDR3 is 18 residues long. The V gene end was trimmed by 5 bases and the J gene end by 0 bases; junction bases not matched to a gene: 12. Germline lookup yields CDR1 MNHNY and CDR2 SVGAGI (reference sequence). The CDR3 loop is CASSPESPGLADSYEQYF. CDR3 nucleotides: TGTGCCAGCAGTCCAGAATCGCCGGGACTAGCGGACTCCTACGAGCAGTACTTC.

This clone has a single count. The V and J genes are TRBV27 and TRBJ2-2, with 9 bases lining up with TRBD2. The CDR3 is 19 residues long. J was trimmed by 7 bases and V by 3 bases; bases with no gene match: 18. Germline values: CDR1 MNHEY, CDR2 SMNVEV (reference sequence). CDR3 sequence reads: CASSFPGKLAGTGGGELFF. CDR3 sequence (DNA): TGTGCCAGCAGTTTTCCCGGCAAACTAGCGGGCACGGGGGGCGGGGAGCTGTTTTTT.

This clone appeared a single time. This specimen includes other DNA sequences encoding the same CDR3. The chain combines TRBV7-3 with TRBJ1-1; possible D gene TRBD1, 6 bases. There are 13 residues in the CDR3. V lost 5 bases and J 1 base, leaving 8 bases between the germline ends. The germline V gene encodes CDR1 SGHTA and CDR2 FQGTGA. Here the CDR3 reads CASSTQGNTEAFF. CDR3 DNA sequence: TGTGCCAGCAGCACACAGGGGAACACTGAAGCTTTCTTT.

The gene calls are TRBV10-3 and TRBJ2-1; 10 positions agree with TRBD2. The CDR3 has 15 residues. Looked up from germline, CDR1 is ENHRY and CDR2 is SYGVKD. J gave up 7 bases and V 4 bases, and 7 bases lay outside the gene matches. The CDR3 DNA reads as TGTGCCATCAGTGGATGGGGGACTAGCGAAAATGAGCAGTTCTTC. It is translated as CAISGWGTSENEQFF.

The V gene is TRBV29-1, the J gene TRBJ2-3; tentative D call: TRBD2 (6 bases). V was pared by 3 bases and J by 6 bases, with 19 bases between. The CDR3 totals 15 residues. The germline V gene has CDR1 SQVTM and CDR2 ANQGSEA. This CDR3 reads CSVEGAGIGTDTQYF. For the CDR3, the DNA is TGCAGCGTTGAGGGTGCAGGGATCGGGACTGATACGCAGTATTTT.

The chain is built from TRBV7-6 and TRBJ2-5; a possible D gene is TRBD1 (6 bases). Between the trimmed V and J ends, which lost 6 bases and 3 bases, there was a span of 8 bases. Germline V CDR1 and CDR2: SGHVS, FNYEAQ. The CDR3 runs to 12 residues. CDR3 coding DNA: TGTGCCAGCAGACGGACAGAAGAGACCCAGTACTTC. The encoded protein is CASRRTEETQYF. The complete variable domain, with remaining parts taken from reference TRBV7-6 and TRBJ2-5, reads GAGVSQSPRYKVTKRGQDVALRCDPISGHVSLYWYRQALGQGPEFLTYFNYEAQQDKSGLPNDRFSAERPEGSISTLTIQRTEQRDSAMYRCASRRTEETQYFGPGTRLLVL.

The V call is TRBV28, the J call TRBJ1-4; 9 nucleotides line up with TRBD1. This CDR3 has 17 residues. Unmatched junction bases numbered 16, after V lost 6 bases and J lost 8 bases. Germline CDR1 is MDHEN and CDR2 is SYDVKM. For the CDR3, the DNA is TGTGCCAGCAGGGCCCCACCGGGACAGGGAGGGTACGAAAAACTGTTTTTT. This codes for CASRAPPGQGGYEKLFF. The full variable domain, its missing parts supplied by reference TRBV28 and TRBJ1-4, is DVKVTQSSRYLVKRTGEKVFLECVQDMDHENMFWYRQDPGLGLRLIYFSYDVKMKEKGDIPEGYSVSREKKERFSLILESASTNQTSMYLCASRAPPGQGGYEKLFFGSGTQLSVL.

The J gene is TRBJ2-1, the V gene TRBV7-6; TRBD1 agrees at 9 bases. The CDR3 contains 16 residues. Germline V gene data show CDR1 as SGHVS and CDR2 as FNYEAQ. V lost 3 bases, J lost 4 bases, and 7 bases stayed unmatched. The CDR3: CASSFIMGTGYNEQFF. The CDR3 DNA sequence: TGTGCCAGCAGCTTTATTATGGGGACAGGGTACAATGAGCAGTTCTTC.

The chain uses TRBV3-1 (or the pseudogene TRBV3-2) and TRBJ2-3; 13 nucleotides align to TRBD2. Germline assignment: CDR1 LGHDT and CDR2 YNNKEL (reference sequence). V was clipped by 5 bases and J by 6 bases; unmatched bases: 5. The CDR3 is made up of 15 amino acids. CDR3 coding DNA: TGTGCCAGCAGCAGACTAGCGGGAGGTTCGGATACGCAGTATTTT. Amino acids: CASSRLAGGSDTQYF.

The chain couples TRBV11-2 to TRBJ1-1; TRBD1 is a possible D gene (5 bases). Germline values: CDR1 SGHAT, CDR2 FQNNGV. The CDR3 length is 13 residues. V lost 6 bases and J lost 1, with 9 bases in between. This CDR3 reads CASRSTGNTEAFF. The CDR3 nucleotides are TGTGCCAGCAGGTCAACAGGGAACACTGAAGCTTTCTTT.

The CDR3 nucleotides read TGTGCCAGCAGGGTTACAGGATTTGGGGGCAATCAGCCCCAGCATTTT. This sequence encodes CASRVTGFGGNQPQHF. The gene calls are TRBV6-4 and TRBJ1-5; a possible D gene is TRBD1 (5 bases). Germline-derived CDR1 and CDR2 are MRHNA and SNTAGT. V was shortened by 6 bases and J by 2 bases, with 17 bases between the two germline ends. CDR3 length equals 16 residues.

The chain is built from TRBV10-3 and TRBJ2-7; TRBD1 aligns across 12 bases. The V gene end was trimmed by 6 bases and the J gene end by 3 bases; junction bases not matched to a gene: 12. CDR1 and CDR2 from the germline V gene are ENHRY and SYGVKD. This CDR3 has 17 amino acids. The CDR3 region has the DNA TGTGCCATCAGATGGGGGACAGGGGGCGGAGGGGGCTACGAGCAGTACTTC. Translated, it gives CAIRWGTGGGGGYEQYF.

The chain joins TRBV2 to TRBJ1-1; tentatively, D is TRBD1 (6 bases). Germline values: CDR1 SNHLY, CDR2 FYNNEI. V lost 1 base to trimming and J lost 0 bases, with 6 bases between them. The CDR3 has 14 amino acids. The CDR3 sequence is CASSEGTVNTEAFF. The CDR3 DNA is TGTGCCAGCAGTGAAGGGACAGTGAACACTGAAGCTTTCTTT.

The V gene is TRBV30, the J gene TRBJ1-1, with unresolved D. V was shortened by 6 bases and J by 1 base, with 9 bases between the two germline ends. CDR1 is GTSNPN and CDR2 is SVGIG in the germline V gene (reference sequence). This CDR3 has 12 amino acids. The CDR3 loop reads CACGRGNTEAFF. As DNA, the CDR3 is TGTGCCTGCGGTAGAGGGAACACTGAAGCTTTCTTT.

The chain couples TRBV5-8 to TRBJ1-5; D unclear. The germline CDR1 and CDR2 sequences are SGHTS and YDEGEE. V was clipped by 4 bases and J by 4 bases, with 6 bases between them. The length of the CDR3 is 12 residues. The CDR3 bases are TGTGCCAGCAGCCGGGGAAATCAGCCCCAGCATTTT. Protein sequence: CASSRGNQPQHF.

The genes are TRBV5-1 and TRBJ2-7; 9 nucleotides agree with TRBD1. With V trimmed by 3 bases and J by 4 bases, 5 bases remained unmatched. Germline V CDR1 and CDR2: SGHRS, YFSETQ. The CDR3 is made up of 14 amino acids. CDR3 nucleotide sequence: TGCGCCAGCAGCTGGGGGACAGGGTCGTACGAGCAGTACTTC. As protein: CASSWGTGSYEQYF.

This clone appeared a few times. The chain links TRBV9 to TRBJ1-6, with TRBD1 matching 7 bases. Germline CDR1 and CDR2: SGDLS and YYNGEE. Losses at the gene ends were 4 bases for V and 7 bases for J; bases not matched to a gene: 5. This CDR3 is built from 14 residues. The DNA of the CDR3 is TGTGCCAGCAGCCCCCGGGACAGAAATTCACCCCTCCACTTT. Amino acids: CASSPRDRNSPLHF.

The chain carries TRBV3-1 (or the pseudogene TRBV3-2) and TRBJ2-5; no reliable D call. Germline lookup yields CDR1 LGHDT and CDR2 YNNKEL (reference sequence). This CDR3 spans 15 amino acids. V lost 2 bases to trimming and J lost 1 base, with 11 bases between them. The DNA for the CDR3 is TGTGCCAGCAGCCAACGCGAGAGCCTCCAAGAGACCCAGTACTTC. This translates into CASSQRESLQETQYF.

The V and J genes are TRBV6-5 and TRBJ2-7; 9 bases are shared with TRBD1. CDR3 length: 14 amino acids. Looked up from germline, CDR1 is MNHEY and CDR2 is SVGAGI. The junction had 8 bases not matched to a gene; V was cut back by 6 bases and J by 5 bases. As DNA, the CDR3 is TGTGCCAGCAGCCAGGGACAGGGTCGGGACGAGCAGTACTTC. This codes for CASSQGQGRDEQYF.

CDR3 sequence reads: CASTQGSGDSYEQYF. The CDR3 DNA reads TGTGCCAGCACCCAGGGGAGCGGAGACTCCTACGAGCAGTACTTC. This rearrangement joins TRBV7-6 to TRBJ2-7, with TRBD1 as a possible D gene (6 bases). This CDR3 has 15 amino acids. Trimming left V 7 bases short and J 0 bases short, with 16 bases between. Germline lookup yields CDR1 SGHVS and CDR2 FNYEAQ.

J is TRBJ1-2 and V is TRBV6-5; D ambiguous. Trimming removed 2 bases at V and 4 bases at J, with 8 bases between. Per the germline V gene, CDR1 is MNHEY and CDR2 is SVGAGI. The CDR3 extends over 13 amino acids. CDR3 sequence (DNA): TGTGCCAGCAGTTACCCAGGAAGCTATGGCTACACCTTC. Translating it yields CASSYPGSYGYTF.

The chain combines TRBV2 with TRBJ2-2, with 9 nucleotides matching TRBD1. This CDR3 spans 14 amino acids. V was clipped by 8 bases and J by 4 bases; unmatched bases: 5. The germline V gene encodes CDR1 SNHLY and CDR2 FYNNEI. CDR3 sequence: CASEGQGVTGELFF. As DNA, the CDR3 is TGTGCCAGCGAGGGACAGGGCGTCACCGGGGAGCTGTTTTTT. Complete variable domain (other parts from reference TRBV2 and TRBJ2-2): EPEVTQTPSHQVTQMGQEVILRCVPISNHLYFYWYRQILGQKVEFLVSFYNNEISEKSEIFDDQFSVERPDGSNFTLKIRSTKLEDSAMYFCASEGQGVTGELFFGEGSRLTVL.

The chain couples TRBV3-1 (or the pseudogene TRBV3-2) to TRBJ2-7; maybe TRBD2 (5 bases). CDR1 and CDR2 (germline): LGHDT, YNNKEL (reference sequence). The V gene lost 10 bases and the J gene lost 5 bases, with 21 bases spanning the gap. The CDR3 length is 14 residues. The CDR3 region is CATGEGYRENEQYF. The CDR3 DNA sequence: TGTGCCACCGGCGAGGGTTACCGGGAAAACGAGCAGTACTTC.

The J gene is TRBJ1-6, the V gene TRBV11-2, with D hard to call. The CDR3 is 12 amino acids. Trimming took off 10 bases at V and 8 bases at J, with 12 bases between the two ends. In germline, CDR1 is SGHAT, CDR2 FQNNGV. The CDR3 is CATGFGDSPLHF. CDR3 DNA sequence: TGTGCCACCGGATTCGGGGATTCACCCCTCCACTTT.